This record covers a single T cell receptor (beta chain). The data originate from a study of shared T cell receptors in the human thymus. The table came from immunoSEQ multiplex PCR; TCRdb's copy has only in-frame clones and leaves some out. The sample shows 500,000 to 550,000 clones, around 78% of them seen only once. CDR3 size: 13 residues. Trimming stripped 1 base from V and 3 bases from J, with 6 bases between. The germline CDR1 and CDR2 sequences are SGHDT and YYEEEE. Another study also made use of these data, one on human thymus T cells. That study reports: Donors consisted of healthy Finnish infants (having corrective surgery for congenital heart defects). Resections were taken during corrective heart surgery, and the thymus tissue came from these. What appeared biased in thymic and blood repertoires was the usage of V and J genes.

The sequence derives from a boy less than two years old with a congenital heart defect. Specimen: thymocytes. V is TRBV5-6 and J is TRBJ2-3; no firm D call. The CDR3 spells CASSLIRTDTQYF. In DNA form, the CDR3 reads TGTGCCAGCAGCTTGATACGGACAGATACGCAGTATTTT.